Listed here are 32 T cell receptor beta chains from one sample, sequenced in a study of blood T cell repertoires in COVID-19. Only in-frame clones appear in the TCRdb table, and some are missing; sequencing was by immunoSEQ multiplex PCR. Here the sample spans about 61,000 clones, around 77% being singletons. The sequenced sample consisted of peripheral blood. The receptor set was obtained from a man aged 80 or over with active or convalescent COVID-19.

This chain uses TRBV12-3 or TRBV12-4 with TRBJ1-2; D might be TRBD1 (6 bases). Trimming removed 7 bases at V and 6 bases at J, with 15 bases between. This CDR3 comprises 13 residues. This chain's CDR3 is CASKGWSGDGYTF. CDR3 DNA sequence: TGTGCCAGCAAAGGATGGTCAGGGGATGGCTACACCTTC.

This sequence joins TRBV19 and TRBJ1-3; possible D gene TRBD1, 5 bases. V was shortened by 6 bases and J by 0 bases, with 15 bases between the two germline ends. The germline gives CDR1 LNHDA, CDR2 SQIVND (reference sequence). The CDR3 extends over 16 amino acids. DNA for the CDR3: TGTGCCAGTAGGGAGACAGAGACCCACTCTGGAAACACCATATATTTT. Protein product: CASRETETHSGNTIYF. The whole variable domain, filled in from reference TRBV19 and TRBJ1-3, reads DGGITQSPKYLFRKEGQNVTLSCEQNLNHDAMYWYRQDPGQGLRLIYYSQIVNDFQKGDIAEGYSVSREKKESFPLTVTSAQKNPTAFYLCASRETETHSGNTIYFGEGSWLTVV.

This sequence joins TRBV7-9 and TRBJ2-7; TRBD2 agrees at 8 bases. The length of the CDR3 is 15 residues. After removal of 4 bases from V and 7 bases from J, the junction contained 12 bases not matched to a gene. Germline assignment: CDR1 SEHNR and CDR2 FQNEAQ (reference sequence). This CDR3 reads CASSYVQAGALEQYF. In DNA, the CDR3 is TGTGCCAGCAGCTACGTCCAAGCGGGGGCCCTGGAGCAGTACTTC.

This chain joins TRBV4-2 and TRBJ2-7; 7 nucleotides match TRBD2. The germline V gene encodes CDR1 LGHNA and CDR2 YNFKEQ. V trimming: 4 bases; J trimming: 5 bases; junction bases outside the gene matches: 5. The CDR3 has 13 amino acids. The DNA for the CDR3 is TGTGCCAGCAGCCCAACGGGAGGTCACGAGCAGTACTTC. Translation gives CASSPTGGHEQYF.

The V gene is TRBV7-3, the J gene TRBJ2-3, with 9 bases fitting TRBD2. The CDR3 covers 15 residues. Trimming cost V 8 bases and J 3 bases; bases outside gene matches: 9. Germline lookup yields CDR1 SGHTA and CDR2 FQGTGA. The chain's CDR3 is CASRASGIGTDTQYF. Written as DNA, the CDR3 is TGTGCCAGCCGGGCTAGCGGGATCGGGACAGATACGCAGTATTTT.

The chain is built from TRBV19 and TRBJ1-5; D is undetermined. Between the trimmed V and J ends, which lost 7 bases and 5 bases, there was a span of 18 bases. The CDR3 is 15 residues long. Looked up from germline, CDR1 is LNHDA and CDR2 is SQIVND (reference sequence). CDR3 in amino acids: CASKEYGEYYQPQHF. DNA for the CDR3: TGTGCCAGTAAGGAGTATGGCGAATATTATCAGCCCCAGCATTTT.

This sequence joins TRBV10-2 and TRBJ2-7; D ambiguous. V dropped 1 base and J dropped 2 bases, with 15 bases sitting between them. Germline assignment: CDR1 WSHSY and CDR2 SAAADI. The CDR3 is 16 amino acids. Written as DNA, the CDR3 is TGCGCCAGCAGTGAGTTCCACGGTTACACTACCTACGAGCAGTACTTC. Its translation is CASSEFHGYTTYEQYF.

The chain links TRBV28 to TRBJ2-4; D remains ambiguous. Germline-derived CDR1 and CDR2 are MDHEN and SYDVKM. The CDR3 totals 12 residues. Between the trimmed V and J ends, which lost 4 bases and 4 bases, there was a span of 5 bases. The CDR3 DNA reads TGTGCCAGCAGTTCCTCTAAAAACATTCAGTACTTC. Translated: CASSSSKNIQYF.

This sequence joins TRBV19 and TRBJ2-1; D is possibly TRBD1 (7 bases). CDR3 length: 16 amino acids. Germline CDR1 LNHDA, CDR2 SQIVND (reference sequence). Trimming took 8 bases from V and 9 from J, leaving 26 bases between them. CDR3 in DNA: TGTGCCAGTCGGCATTTCCCTAGCGCCCAGGGGGGTGAGCAGTTCTTC. Its protein is CASRHFPSAQGGEQFF. Drawing the rest from reference TRBV19 and TRBJ2-1, the complete variable domain is DGGITQSPKYLFRKEGQNVTLSCEQNLNHDAMYWYRQDPGQGLRLIYYSQIVNDFQKGDIAEGYSVSREKKESFPLTVTSAQKNPTAFYLCASRHFPSAQGGEQFFGPGTRLTVL.

The J gene is TRBJ2-1, the V gene TRBV19; a possible D gene is TRBD1 (5 bases). V dropped 4 bases and J dropped 6 bases, with 10 bases sitting between them. Per germline, CDR1 LNHDA and CDR2 SQIVND (reference sequence). The CDR3 consists of 13 residues. The CDR3 protein is CASSTVRGNEQFF. DNA for the CDR3: TGTGCCAGTAGTACGGTTAGGGGCAATGAGCAGTTCTTC. Complete variable domain (other parts from reference TRBV19 and TRBJ2-1): DGGITQSPKYLFRKEGQNVTLSCEQNLNHDAMYWYRQDPGQGLRLIYYSQIVNDFQKGDIAEGYSVSREKKESFPLTVTSAQKNPTAFYLCASSTVRGNEQFFGPGTRLTVL.

The chain has TRBV6-6 and TRBJ1-6, with a weak D call TRBD1 (5 bases). The CDR3 is made up of 13 amino acids. The germline gives CDR1 MNHNY, CDR2 SVGAGI (reference sequence). V was trimmed by 8 bases and J by 6 bases, leaving 11 bases between them. CDR3 nucleotide sequence: TGTGCCAGCGGGGGGAACCCTAATTCACCCCTCCACTTT. Translated: CASGGNPNSPLHF.

The V and J genes are TRBV4-1 and TRBJ2-1, with D possibly matching TRBD1 (5 bases). Germline V gene data show CDR1 as MGHRA and CDR2 as YSYEKL. V was trimmed by 3 bases and J by 3 bases, leaving 18 bases between them. The CDR3 runs to 17 residues. The CDR3, as DNA: TGCGCCAGCAGCCAGGGGCACAATCCTATAGGCTACAATGAGCAGTTCTTC. This encodes CASSQGHNPIGYNEQFF.

This clone was recorded at least ten times. This chain connects TRBV2 to TRBJ1-6; D is ambiguous. The CDR3 contains 16 residues. Germline values: CDR1 SNHLY, CDR2 FYNNEI. V lost 4 bases, J lost 4 bases, and 14 bases lay in between. The DNA of the CDR3 is TGTGCCAGCAGTGGTCGAGTAGCGCCATATAATTCACCCCTCCACTTT. Protein sequence: CASSGRVAPYNSPLHF.

This chain uses TRBV6-5 with TRBJ2-2, with 9 bases that match TRBD2. Germline V CDR1 and CDR2: MNHEY, SVGAGI. Unmatched junction bases numbered 4, after V lost 2 bases and J lost 6 bases. The length of the CDR3 is 15 residues. In nucleotides, the CDR3 is TGTGCCAGCAGTTACAGGCGCGGGAGGGCCGGGGAGCTGTTTTTT. Translation: CASSYRRGRAGELFF.

This chain uses TRBV9 with TRBJ2-1; 7 bases are a match to TRBD1. Germline values: CDR1 SGDLS, CDR2 YYNGEE. The CDR3 extends over 14 amino acids. V lost 0 bases to trimming and J lost 6 bases; unmatched junction nucleotides: 3. DNA for the CDR3: TGTGCCAGCAGCGTAGGTTCAGGGGGCAATGAGCAGTTCTTC. Translating gives CASSVGSGGNEQFF.

The rearrangement uses TRBV5-1 and TRBJ1-1, with TRBD1 as a possible D gene (5 bases). CDR3 size: 15 residues. Trimming shortened V by 6 bases and J by 2 bases, and 17 bases separated the two germline ends. From germline, CDR1 is SGHRS and CDR2 YFSETQ. This CDR3 is CASTIPGGGNTEAFF. The CDR3 region has the DNA TGCGCCAGCACTATCCCGGGGGGAGGAAACACTGAAGCTTTCTTT.

This clone was counted a few times. This chain links TRBV5-1 with TRBJ2-3; D is uncertain. Germline V lookup: CDR1 SGHRS, CDR2 YFSETQ. This CDR3 has 13 residues. The V end lost 4 bases, the J end lost 1 base, and 7 bases lay between the germline ends. Here the CDR3 reads CASSGLGTDTQYF. The CDR3 region has the DNA TGCGCCAGCAGCGGCCTCGGCACAGATACGCAGTATTTT.

The chain employs TRBV24-1 and TRBJ2-5; D not resolved. The V and J ends lost 3 bases and 5 bases respectively, with 12 bases between them. Germline V gene sequence: CDR1 KGHDR, CDR2 SFDVKD. The length of the CDR3 is 14 residues. The CDR3 DNA reads TGTGCCACCAGTGATCGACTCCTCGGGGAGACCCAGTACTTC. Residues: CATSDRLLGETQYF.

The rearrangement links TRBV19 to TRBJ1-2, with no clear D. Trimming took 4 bases from V and 8 from J, leaving 11 bases between them. This CDR3 region has 12 residues. Germline-derived CDR1 and CDR2 are LNHDA and SQIVND (reference sequence). This CDR3 is CASSTRDVGYTF. CDR3 sequence (DNA): TGTGCCAGTAGTACCCGGGATGTAGGCTACACCTTC. The full variable domain, rest sourced from reference TRBV19 and TRBJ1-2, is DGGITQSPKYLFRKEGQNVTLSCEQNLNHDAMYWYRQDPGQGLRLIYYSQIVNDFQKGDIAEGYSVSREKKESFPLTVTSAQKNPTAFYLCASSTRDVGYTFGSGTRLTVV.

The rearrangement links TRBV7-3 to TRBJ2-2; TRBD2 is a possible D gene (6 bases). The CDR3 contains 13 residues. Germline values: CDR1 SGHTA, CDR2 FQGTGA. With 6 bases removed from V and 5 bases from J, the gap between germline ends came to 10 bases. CDR3 bases: TGTGCCAGCAGGGACTATGAGACCGGGGAGCTGTTTTTT. Translated, it gives CASRDYETGELFF.

This clone was counted only a few times. The rearrangement links TRBV10-3 to TRBJ2-1, with TRBD2 matching 8 bases. J lost 6 bases, V lost 0 bases, and 4 bases had no gene match. The V gene's germline CDR1 is ENHRY and CDR2 SYGVKD. This CDR3 is 15 amino acids long. The CDR3 loop is CAISESQRESNEQFF. The CDR3 DNA reads TGTGCCATCAGTGAGTCCCAGCGGGAGTCCAATGAGCAGTTCTTC.

J is TRBJ2-3 and V is TRBV24-1, with 14 bases lining up with TRBD2. The CDR3 sequence is 19 residues long. V shed 2 bases and J 5 bases; nucleotides not matched to a gene: 11. Germline CDR1 KGHDR, CDR2 SFDVKD. In DNA, the CDR3 is TGTGCCACCAGTGATTCCAGACTAGCGGGGGGGCCTCTAGGAGATACGCAGTATTTT. It is translated as CATSDSRLAGGPLGDTQYF.

The genes are TRBV27 and TRBJ1-5, with D possibly being TRBD1 (5 bases). Germline V CDR1 and CDR2: MNHEY, SMNVEV (reference sequence). This CDR3 spans 15 amino acids. The V end was cut by 6 bases, the J end by 8 bases, with 20 bases between. This chain's CDR3 is CASSPLGVPREPQHF. CDR3 DNA: TGTGCCAGCAGCCCCCTTGGAGTCCCCAGGGAGCCCCAGCATTTT.

This chain connects TRBV18 to TRBJ1-2; D is unclear. The germline gives CDR1 KGHSH, CDR2 LQKENI. V lost 0 bases and J 7 bases, leaving 12 bases between the germline ends. This CDR3 has 14 residues. CDR3 nucleotides: TGTGCCAGCTCACCACCAGCAGGTTTGCGTGGCTACACCTTC. Its protein product is CASSPPAGLRGYTF.

V gene TRBV6-5 combines with J gene TRBJ2-1, with TRBD2 matching over 7 bases. Germline CDR1 is MNHEY and CDR2 is SVGAGI. This CDR3 has 10 amino acids. The CDR3 protein is CATGGNEQFF. The DNA of the CDR3 is TGTGCTACGGGGGGCAATGAGCAGTTCTTC.

The chain uses TRBV9 and TRBJ2-7; 7 nucleotides agree with TRBD2. Germline trimming cut 3 bases from V and 4 bases from J; bases unmatched to any gene: 7. This CDR3 contains 14 residues. Germline CDR1 and CDR2: SGDLS and YYNGEE. The CDR3 bases are TGTGCCAGCAGCGCCGCGGGAGAAGGTTACGAGCAGTACTTC. Its translation: CASSAAGEGYEQYF.

The V call is TRBV10-1, the J call TRBJ1-1, with a tentative D call TRBD1 (5 bases). The V end lost 0 bases, the J end lost 10 bases, and 9 bases lay between the germline ends. This CDR3 is 12 amino acids long. Germline V gene lookup returns CDR1 WNHNN and CDR2 SYGVQD (reference sequence). CDR3 loop: CASSESTAAAFF. The CDR3 nucleotides read TGCGCCAGCAGTGAGTCGACAGCTGCAGCTTTCTTT.

V usage is TRBV10-1 and J usage is TRBJ2-2; possibly TRBD1 for D (6 bases). This CDR3 contains 12 residues. From germline, CDR1 is WNHNN and CDR2 SYGVQD (reference sequence). V was trimmed by 7 bases and J by 3 bases, leaving 6 bases between them. CDR3 region: CASTGDTGELFF. The DNA of the CDR3 is TGCGCCAGCACAGGGGACACCGGGGAGCTGTTTTTT.

The chain couples TRBV19 to TRBJ2-1, with D perhaps matching TRBD1 (6 bases). The CDR3 sequence is 14 residues long. Germline V lookup: CDR1 LNHDA, CDR2 SQIVND (reference sequence). V gave up 7 bases and J gave up 8 bases, with 18 bases separating them. The DNA of the CDR3 is TGTGCCAGTACCGATAAACCACAGGGCGATGAGCAGTTCTTC. It translates to CASTDKPQGDEQFF.

This clone was seen a single time. The chain recombines TRBV4-1 with TRBJ2-3; 11 bases agree with TRBD2. With V trimmed by 6 bases and J by 5 bases, 4 bases remained unmatched. Looked up from germline, CDR1 is MGHRA and CDR2 is YSYEKL. This CDR3 contains 14 residues. Here the CDR3 reads CASSLAGGQDTQYF. The CDR3 DNA sequence: TGCGCCAGCAGTTTAGCGGGGGGGCAAGATACGCAGTATTTT.

The chain is built from TRBV28 and TRBJ1-2; perhaps TRBD1 as D (6 bases). V lost 4 bases to trimming and J lost 4 bases, with 25 bases between them. CDR1 and CDR2 from the germline V gene are MDHEN and SYDVKM. This CDR3 is 18 amino acids long. CDR3 protein: CASSSTLFDRQSSYGYTF. Written as DNA, the CDR3 is TGTGCCAGCAGTTCCACCCTCTTCGACAGGCAATCCAGCTATGGCTACACCTTC.

The V gene is TRBV6-5, the J gene TRBJ1-1, with D unclear. This CDR3 is 14 amino acids long. V lost 0 bases and J 6 bases, leaving 11 bases between the germline ends. Looked up from germline, CDR1 is MNHEY and CDR2 is SVGAGI. CDR3 sequence (DNA): TGTGCCAGCAGTTACTCGAATAGACTCGCTGAAGCTTTCTTT. As protein: CASSYSNRLAEAFF.